This is a list of T cell receptor beta chains from one sample in a study of identical twins. Using its own MiXCR run on the 5' RACE reads, TCRdb lists one record per CDR3 protein. The sample carries 400,000 to 550,000 distinct CDR3 sequences, approximately 15% recorded once. These same records also appear under a second study, on yellow fever vaccine responses in identical twins.

The specimen sequenced was CD4+ T cells sorted from blood. The receptors come from a woman under 30 in good health. CDR3s include the opening cysteine and the closing phenylalanine or tryptophan. D genes are given only for firm matches. Clone sizes are given selectively: once, few, many, or a class where the clone is expanded.

clone size | D gene | J gene | V gene | CDR3 protein | CDR3 DNA
. | . | TRBJ1-3 | TRBV6-1 | CASSSTRPGNTIYF | TGTGCCAGCAGTAGCACGCGTCCTGGAAACACCATATATTTT
many | TRBD1 | TRBJ2-3 | TRBV29-1 | CSGMGQGLDTQYF | TGCAGCGGTATGGGACAGGGCTTAGATACGCAGTATTTT
. | TRBD2 | TRBJ2-7 | TRBV11-2 | CASSPLGLAGLDYEQYF | TGTGCCAGCAGCCCCCTCGGACTAGCGGGATTAGACTACGAGCAGTACTTC
many | . | TRBJ2-3 | TRBV6-1 | CASSTGAADTQYF | TGTGCCAGCAGCACGGGGGCGGCAGATACGCAGTATTTT
few | TRBD2 | TRBJ2-2 | TRBV7-3 | CASSLKRGGGELFF | TGTGCCAGCAGCCTCAAGCGGGGCGGCGGGGAGCTGTTTTTT
. | . | TRBJ1-4 | TRBV25-1 | CASSEWGTEEKLFF | TGTGCCAGCAGTGAATGGGGGACGGAGGAAAAACTGTTTTTT
many | . | TRBJ2-2 | TRBV27 | CASSFARDKNTGELFF | TGTGCCAGCAGTTTTGCCCGGGACAAAAACACCGGGGAGCTGTTTTTT
few | . | TRBJ1-1 | TRBV20-1 | CSAEGRANTEAFF | TGCAGTGCCGAGGGACGGGCGAACACTGAAGCTTTCTTT
few | TRBD2 | TRBJ2-3 | TRBV12-3/TRBV12-4 | CASGSLAGGSQLSGQYF | TGTGCCAGCGGGTCCCTAGCGGGGGGCTCCCAGTTGAGTGGGCAGTATTTT
. | . | TRBJ2-7 | TRBV10-3 | CAISGGGGLAYEQYF | TGTGCCATCAGTGGGGGGGGCGGACTCGCCTACGAGCAGTACTTC
few | . | TRBJ2-7 | TRBV12-3/TRBV12-4 | CASSFRGLSSYEQYF | TGTGCCAGCAGTTTCCGGGGCCTGAGCTCCTACGAGCAGTACTTC
few | . | TRBJ1-6 | TRBV5-1 | CASSFSESSYNSPLHF | TGCGCCAGCAGCTTCTCAGAGAGCTCCTATAATTCACCCCTCCACTTT
few | . | TRBJ2-7 | TRBV6-2/TRBV6-3 | CASSLHGSYEQYF | TGTGCCAGCAGCCTACACGGATCCTACGAGCAGTACTTC
. | TRBD2 | TRBJ2-1 | TRBV5-1 | CASSIPGAGGPNEQFF | TGCGCCAGCAGCATCCCGGGAGCGGGAGGTCCCAATGAGCAGTTCTTC
few | TRBD1 | TRBJ2-1 | TRBV6-2/TRBV6-3 | CASRTLLGGLRNEQFF | TGTGCCAGCAGGACCCTCCTAGGGGGCCTGAGAAATGAGCAGTTCTTC
. | TRBD1 | TRBJ2-1 | TRBV5-1 | CASSLMDRQNNEQFF | TGCGCCAGCAGCCTGATGGACAGGCAGAACAATGAGCAGTTCTTC
. | TRBD2 | TRBJ2-3 | TRBV25-1 | CASSESRPGTSGRASYTQYF | TGTGCCAGCAGTGAATCTCGACCAGGGACTAGCGGGAGGGCCTCATATACGCAGTATTTT
few | . | TRBJ2-7 | TRBV5-4 | CASSRTSGPPYEQYF | TGTGCCAGCAGCCGGACGAGCGGGCCCCCCTACGAGCAGTACTTC
. | . | TRBJ2-1 | TRBV5-1 | CASSLAQGNYNEQFF | TGCGCCAGCAGCTTGGCACAGGGAAACTACAATGAGCAGTTCTTC
many | TRBD1 | TRBJ2-7 | TRBV18 | CASSRGEGTAYEQYF | TGTGCCAGCTCCCGTGGAGAAGGGACAGCCTACGAGCAGTACTTC
. | . | TRBJ1-6 | TRBV7-9 | CASSLESGARSPLHF | TGTGCCAGCAGCTTAGAGTCAGGGGCGCGTTCACCCCTCCACTTT
many | TRBD2 | TRBJ2-1 | TRBV6-5 | CASSLLAGGPYNEQFF | TGTGCCAGCAGCTTACTAGCGGGGGGGCCGTACAATGAGCAGTTCTTC
. | . | TRBJ2-5 | TRBV28 | CASGGQETQYF | TGTGCCAGCGGAGGCCAAGAGACCCAGTACTTC
few | TRBD1 | TRBJ2-5 | TRBV12-3/TRBV12-4 | CASSGQGPVGETQYF | TGTGCCAGCAGTGGACAGGGGCCCGTGGGAGAGACCCAGTACTTC
. | . | TRBJ2-5 | TRBV12-3/TRBV12-4 | CASTLTDEETQYF | TGTGCCAGCACCCTGACAGACGAAGAGACCCAGTACTTC
many | TRBD1 | TRBJ1-6 | TRBV12-3/TRBV12-4 | CASSAPGQGFSPLHF | TGTGCCAGCAGTGCCCCGGGACAGGGTTTTTCACCCCTCCACTTT
many | . | TRBJ2-3 | TRBV20-1 | CVAVGQYF | TGTGTGGCGGTCGGGCAGTATTTT
. | . | TRBJ1-1 | TRBV14 | CASSLPLSGTEAFF | TGTGCCAGCAGCCTCCCCCTAAGTGGCACTGAAGCTTTCTTT
. | . | TRBJ2-6 | TRBV6-1 | CASSPGFSGANVLTF | TGTGCCAGCAGTCCCGGCTTCTCTGGGGCCAACGTCCTGACTTTC
few | . | TRBJ2-1 | TRBV12-5 | CASGPFPSYNEQFF | TGTGCTAGTGGCCCTTTCCCCTCCTACAATGAGCAGTTCTTC
. | . | TRBJ2-7 | TRBV20-1 | CSARFYEQYF | TGCAGTGCTCGGTTCTACGAGCAGTACTTC
. | . | TRBJ2-5 | TRBV29-1 | CSVSGAGTQYF | TGCAGCGTTTCTGGGGCGGGGACCCAGTACTTC
few | . | TRBJ2-1 | TRBV20-1 | CSAILDANNEQFF | TGCAGTGCTATCTTAGACGCGAACAATGAGCAGTTCTTC
. | . | TRBJ2-7 | TRBV7-9 | CASSSGTVYEQYF | TGTGCCAGCAGCTCCGGGACGGTCTACGAGCAGTACTTC
. | TRBD1 | TRBJ1-6 | TRBV9 | CASAARDSLNSPLHF | TGTGCCAGCGCTGCAAGGGACAGCTTAAATTCACCCCTCCACTTT
few | . | TRBJ2-4 | TRBV28 | CASSPRGKAKNIQYF | TGTGCCAGCAGCCCTAGGGGGAAAGCCAAAAACATTCAGTACTTC
few | TRBD1 | TRBJ2-2 | TRBV7-6 | CASSLGTGFTGELFF | TGTGCCAGCAGCTTAGGGACAGGGTTCACCGGGGAGCTGTTTTTT
few | TRBD1 | TRBJ1-1 | TRBV20-1 | CSGTGGSDTEAFF | TGCAGTGGGACAGGGGGATCAGACACTGAAGCTTTCTTT
few | TRBD1 | TRBJ1-2 | TRBV10-2 | CASSPGTGTGYTF | TGCGCCAGCAGTCCCGGGACAGGAACCGGCTACACCTTC
. | . | TRBJ1-5 | TRBV27 | CASSLGRGTNQPQHF | TGTGCCAGCAGTCTCGGAAGGGGGACTAATCAGCCCCAGCATTTT
. | TRBD2 | TRBJ2-5 | TRBV7-6 | CASSLGPYGGQETQYF | TGTGCCAGCAGCTTAGGCCCCTACGGGGGGCAAGAGACCCAGTACTTC
few | TRBD1 | TRBJ2-5 | TRBV29-1 | CSVRTGGTETQYF | TGCAGCGTTAGGACAGGGGGCACAGAGACCCAGTACTTC
few | TRBD1 | TRBJ1-5 | TRBV5-8 | CASSQMMTGGWNQPQHF | TGTGCCAGCAGCCAGATGATGACAGGGGGCTGGAATCAGCCCCAGCATTTT